This T cell receptor (beta chain) was retrieved from a study of T cells in Graves' hyperthyroidism and ophthalmopathy. In this sample, this clonotype turned up many times. The investigators amplified TCR beta CDR3 regions from RNA transcripts. First-round RT-PCR of the TCR CDR3 relied on the HTBI primer set. TCRdb used MiXCR to reprocess the multiplex PCR reads, holding one entry per CDR3 protein. The sample includes almost 600,000 distinct CDR3 sequences, about 15% of them seen just once. The source of this sequence is a woman aged 25 to 39 with Graves' hyperthyroidism that later progressed to Graves' ophthalmopathy. Sequenced material: blood.

This CDR3 reads CSVAGAINEQFF. Here the CDR3 DNA reads TGCAGCGTTGCAGGGGCTATCAATGAGCAGTTCTTC. The genes are TRBV29-1 and TRBJ2-1; D might be TRBD1 (6 bases). CDR1 is SQVTM, CDR2 ANQGSEA, per germline. The CDR3 covers 12 residues. The V gene lost 4 bases and the J gene lost 6 bases, with 10 bases spanning the gap.